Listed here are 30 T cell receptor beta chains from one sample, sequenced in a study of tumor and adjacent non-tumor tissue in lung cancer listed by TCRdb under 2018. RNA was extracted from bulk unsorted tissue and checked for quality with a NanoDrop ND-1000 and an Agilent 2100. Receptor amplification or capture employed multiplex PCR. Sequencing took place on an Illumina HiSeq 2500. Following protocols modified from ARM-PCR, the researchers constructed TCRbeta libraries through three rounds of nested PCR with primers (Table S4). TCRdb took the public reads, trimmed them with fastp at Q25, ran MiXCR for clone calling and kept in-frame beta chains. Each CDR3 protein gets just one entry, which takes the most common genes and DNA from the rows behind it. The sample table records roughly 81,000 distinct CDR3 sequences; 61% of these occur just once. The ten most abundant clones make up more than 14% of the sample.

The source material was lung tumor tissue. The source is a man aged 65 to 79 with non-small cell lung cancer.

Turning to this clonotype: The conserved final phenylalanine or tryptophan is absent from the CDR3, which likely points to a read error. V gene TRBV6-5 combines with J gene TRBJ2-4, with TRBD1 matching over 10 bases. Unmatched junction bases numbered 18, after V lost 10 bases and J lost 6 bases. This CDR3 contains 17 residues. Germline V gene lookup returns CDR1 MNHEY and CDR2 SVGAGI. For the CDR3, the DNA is TGTGCCACTAGGGACAGGGGAAAGGTCGGGTCCAGAAACATTCAGTACTTG. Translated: CATRDRGKVGSRNIQYL.

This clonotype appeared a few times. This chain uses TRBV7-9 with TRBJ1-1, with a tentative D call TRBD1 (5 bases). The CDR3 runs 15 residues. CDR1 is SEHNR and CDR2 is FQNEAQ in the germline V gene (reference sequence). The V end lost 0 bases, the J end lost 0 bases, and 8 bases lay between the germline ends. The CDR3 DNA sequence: TGTGCCAGCAGCTTAGCGGGGGGAATGAACACTGAAGCTTTCTTT. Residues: CASSLAGGMNTEAFF.

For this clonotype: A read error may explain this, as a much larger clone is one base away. The CDR3 reads CASSLNQETRYF. The CDR3, as DNA: TGTGCCAGCAGTTTAAATCAAGAGACCCGGTACTTC. The J gene is TRBJ2-5, the V gene TRBV6-6; D is undetermined. This CDR3 has 12 residues. CDR1 is MNHNY, CDR2 SVGAGI, per germline (reference sequence).

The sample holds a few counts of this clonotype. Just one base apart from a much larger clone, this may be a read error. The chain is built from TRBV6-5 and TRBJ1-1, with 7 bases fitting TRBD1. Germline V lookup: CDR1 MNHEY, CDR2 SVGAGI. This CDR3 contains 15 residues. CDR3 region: CASSYRGQLGTEVFF. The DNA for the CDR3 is TGTGCCAGCAGTTACAGGGGGCAGTTAGGCACTGAAGTTTTCTTT.

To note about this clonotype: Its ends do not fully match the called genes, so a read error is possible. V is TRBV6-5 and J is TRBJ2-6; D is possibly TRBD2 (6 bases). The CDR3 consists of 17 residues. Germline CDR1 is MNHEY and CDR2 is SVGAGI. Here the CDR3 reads CASSSIYRGIRANILIF. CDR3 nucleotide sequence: TGTGCCAGCAGTTCCATATATCGGGGGATTAGGGCCAATATCCTGATTTTC.

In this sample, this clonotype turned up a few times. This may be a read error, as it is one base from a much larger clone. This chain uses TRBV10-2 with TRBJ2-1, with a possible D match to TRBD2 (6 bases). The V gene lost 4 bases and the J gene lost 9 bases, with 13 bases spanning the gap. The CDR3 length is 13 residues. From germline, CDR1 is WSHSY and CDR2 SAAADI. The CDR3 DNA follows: TGCGCCAGCAGTGTCACTACCGGGGGTGAGCAGTTCTTC. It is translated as CASSVTTGGEQFF.

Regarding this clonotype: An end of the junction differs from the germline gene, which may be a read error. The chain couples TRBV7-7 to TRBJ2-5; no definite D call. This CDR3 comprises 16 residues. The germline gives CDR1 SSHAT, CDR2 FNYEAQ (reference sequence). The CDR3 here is CASSPMSGRRPETQYF. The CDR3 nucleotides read TGTGCTAGCAGCCCCATGAGTGGCAGGCGTCCAGAGACCCAGTACTTC.

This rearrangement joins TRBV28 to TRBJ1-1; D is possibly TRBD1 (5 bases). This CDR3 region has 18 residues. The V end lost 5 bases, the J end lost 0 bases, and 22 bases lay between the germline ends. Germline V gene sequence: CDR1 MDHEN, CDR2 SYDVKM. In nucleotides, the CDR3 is TGTGCCAGCAGTCTCGGGTCGGGAGAGGGGTTACTGAACACTGAAGCTTTCTTT. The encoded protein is CASSLGSGEGLLNTEAFF.

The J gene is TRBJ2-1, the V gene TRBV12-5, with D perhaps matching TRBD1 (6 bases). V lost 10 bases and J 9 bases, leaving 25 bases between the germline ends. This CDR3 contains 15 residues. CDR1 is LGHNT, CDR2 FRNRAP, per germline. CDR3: CANGQFQGPTGEQFF. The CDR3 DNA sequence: TGTGCTAATGGCCAGTTTCAGGGGCCCACCGGTGAGCAGTTCTTC.

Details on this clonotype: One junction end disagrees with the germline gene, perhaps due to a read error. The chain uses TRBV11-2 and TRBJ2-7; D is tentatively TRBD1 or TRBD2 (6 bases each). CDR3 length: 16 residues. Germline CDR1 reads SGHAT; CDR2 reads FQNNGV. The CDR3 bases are TGTGCCAACAGCTTAGGGGGTAGCGGAGATGCCTACGTGCAGCACTTC. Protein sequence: CANSLGGSGDAYVQHF.

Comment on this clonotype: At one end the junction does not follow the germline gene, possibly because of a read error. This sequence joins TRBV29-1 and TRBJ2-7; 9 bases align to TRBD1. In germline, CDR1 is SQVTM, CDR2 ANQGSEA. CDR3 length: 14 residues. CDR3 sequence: CSGCLTGGGYVQYF. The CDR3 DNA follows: TGCAGCGGATGCCTGACAGGGGGGGGCTACGTGCAGTACTTC.

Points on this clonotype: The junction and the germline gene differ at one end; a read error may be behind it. This chain's CDR3 is CVSSLDRTYGANVLTF. For the CDR3, the DNA is TGTGTCAGCAGCTTGGATCGGACCTATGGGGCCAACGTCCTGACTTTC. The rearrangement links TRBV5-4 to TRBJ2-6; D is unclear. This CDR3 is built from 16 residues. CDR1 and CDR2 (germline): SGHNT, YYREEE (reference sequence).

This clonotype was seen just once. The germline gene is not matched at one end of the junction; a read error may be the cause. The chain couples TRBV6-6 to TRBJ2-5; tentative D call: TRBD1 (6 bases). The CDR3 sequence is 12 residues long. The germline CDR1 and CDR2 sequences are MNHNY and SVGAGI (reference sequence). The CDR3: CASSGGQETQYF. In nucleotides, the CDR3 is TGTGCCAGCAGTGGGGGCCAAGAGACTCAGTACTTC.

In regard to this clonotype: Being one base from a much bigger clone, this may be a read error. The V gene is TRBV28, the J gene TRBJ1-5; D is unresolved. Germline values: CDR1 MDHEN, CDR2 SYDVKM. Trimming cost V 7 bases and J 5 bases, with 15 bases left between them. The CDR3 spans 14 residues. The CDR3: CASNQYGEYQPQHF. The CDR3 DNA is TGTGCCAGCAACCAATACGGGGAGTATCAGCCCCAGCATTTT.

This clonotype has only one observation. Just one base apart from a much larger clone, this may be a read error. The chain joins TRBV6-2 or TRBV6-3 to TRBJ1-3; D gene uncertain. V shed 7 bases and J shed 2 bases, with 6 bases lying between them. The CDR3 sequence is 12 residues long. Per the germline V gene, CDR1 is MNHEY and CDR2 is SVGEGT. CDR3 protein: CASNSTGNTIYF. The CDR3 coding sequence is TGTGCCAGCAACTCCACTGGAAACACCATATATTTT.

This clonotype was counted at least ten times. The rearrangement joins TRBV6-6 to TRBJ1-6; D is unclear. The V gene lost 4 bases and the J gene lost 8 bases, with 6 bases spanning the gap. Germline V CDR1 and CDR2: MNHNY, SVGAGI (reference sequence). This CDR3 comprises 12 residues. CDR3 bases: TGTGCCAGCAGTTCTCAGGATTCACCCCTCCACTTT. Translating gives CASSSQDSPLHF.

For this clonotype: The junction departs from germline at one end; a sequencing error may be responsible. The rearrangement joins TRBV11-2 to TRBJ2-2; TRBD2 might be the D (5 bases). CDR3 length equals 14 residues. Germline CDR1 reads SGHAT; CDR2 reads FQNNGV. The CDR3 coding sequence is TGTGCCGGCAGTTTCTCGGGGAGTACCGGGGAGCTGTTTTTT. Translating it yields CAGSFSGSTGELFF.

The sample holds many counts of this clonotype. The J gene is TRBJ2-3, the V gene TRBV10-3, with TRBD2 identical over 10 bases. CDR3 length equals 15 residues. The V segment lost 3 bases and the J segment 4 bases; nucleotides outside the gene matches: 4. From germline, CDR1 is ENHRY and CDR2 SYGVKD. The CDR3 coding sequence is TGTGCCATCAGTGAAGCGGGAGGGCCCCCAGATACGCAGTATTTT. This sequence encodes CAISEAGGPPDTQYF.

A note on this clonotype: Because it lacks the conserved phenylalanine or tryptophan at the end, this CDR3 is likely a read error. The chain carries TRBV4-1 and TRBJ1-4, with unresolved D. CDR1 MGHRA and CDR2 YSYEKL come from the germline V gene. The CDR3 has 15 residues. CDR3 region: CASSQGRATNERLFS. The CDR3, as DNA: TGCGCCAGCAGCCAAGGGAGAGCAACTAATGAAAGACTGTTTTCT.

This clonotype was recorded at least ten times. CDR3 loop: CASSVTGNRGEQYF. CDR3 DNA sequence: TGTGCCAGCAGTGTAACCGGGAATAGGGGCGAGCAGTACTTC. The J gene is TRBJ2-7, the V gene TRBV6-1; TRBD1 or TRBD2 may be the D gene (5 bases each). Trimming removed 4 bases at V and 6 bases at J, with 16 bases between. Germline-derived CDR1 and CDR2 are MNHNS and SASEGT. This CDR3 is 14 amino acids long.

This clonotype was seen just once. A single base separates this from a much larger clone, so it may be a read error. CDR3 in amino acids: CASTPNGVGNEKLFF. The CDR3, as DNA: TGTGCCAGCACTCCCAACGGGGTGGGTAATGAAAAACTGTTTTTT. The chain couples TRBV28 to TRBJ1-4; D unclear. Trimming removed 7 bases at V and 4 bases at J, with 16 bases between. The CDR3 totals 15 residues. Germline V gene lookup returns CDR1 MDHEN and CDR2 SYDVKM.

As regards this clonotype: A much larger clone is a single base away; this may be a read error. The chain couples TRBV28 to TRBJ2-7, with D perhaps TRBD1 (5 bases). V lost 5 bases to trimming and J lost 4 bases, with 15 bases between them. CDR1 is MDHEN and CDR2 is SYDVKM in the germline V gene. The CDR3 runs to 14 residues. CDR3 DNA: TGTGCCAGCAGTCCTTCGGACACGATTTACGAGCAGTACTTC. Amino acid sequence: CASSPSDTIYEQYF.

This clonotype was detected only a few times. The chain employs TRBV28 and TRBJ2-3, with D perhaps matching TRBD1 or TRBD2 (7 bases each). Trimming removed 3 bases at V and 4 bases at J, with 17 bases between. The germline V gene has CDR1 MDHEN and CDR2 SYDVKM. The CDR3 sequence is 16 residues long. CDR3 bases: TGTGCCAGCAGTTTCACCCAGGGGGGGCCACCAGATACGCAGTATTTT. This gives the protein CASSFTQGGPPDTQYF.

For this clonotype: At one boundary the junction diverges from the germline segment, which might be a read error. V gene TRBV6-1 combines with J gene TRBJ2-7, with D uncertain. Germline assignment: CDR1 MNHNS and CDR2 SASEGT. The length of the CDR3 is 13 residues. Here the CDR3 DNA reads TGTGCCAACAGTCATGTTGGGCCCTACGAGCAGTACTTC. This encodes CANSHVGPYEQYF.

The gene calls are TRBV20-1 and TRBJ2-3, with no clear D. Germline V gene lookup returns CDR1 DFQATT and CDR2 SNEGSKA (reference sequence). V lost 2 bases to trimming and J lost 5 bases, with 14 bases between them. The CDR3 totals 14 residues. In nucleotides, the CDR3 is TGCAGTGCTAGAACCCCGGACCTCATAGATACGCAGTATTTT. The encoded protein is CSARTPDLIDTQYF.

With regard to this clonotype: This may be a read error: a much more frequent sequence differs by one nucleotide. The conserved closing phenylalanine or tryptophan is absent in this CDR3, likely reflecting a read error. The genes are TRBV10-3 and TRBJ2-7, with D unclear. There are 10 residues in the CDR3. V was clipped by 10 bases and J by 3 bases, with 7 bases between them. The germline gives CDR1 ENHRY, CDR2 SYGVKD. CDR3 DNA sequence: TGTGCCACTGGAGACTACGAGCAGTACCTC. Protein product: CATGDYEQYL.

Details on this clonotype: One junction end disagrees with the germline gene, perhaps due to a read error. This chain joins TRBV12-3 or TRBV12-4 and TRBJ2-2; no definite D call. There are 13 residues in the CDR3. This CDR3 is CVSSFYFFGELFF. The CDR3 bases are TGTGTCAGCAGTTTCTACTTCTTCGGGGAGCTGTTTTTT.

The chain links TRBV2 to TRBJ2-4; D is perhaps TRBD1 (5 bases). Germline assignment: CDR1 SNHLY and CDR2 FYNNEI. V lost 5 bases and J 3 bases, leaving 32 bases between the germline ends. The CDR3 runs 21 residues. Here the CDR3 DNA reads TGTGCCAGCAGTCTTGGGCGCGTCAGGACGGACATCCCTCGTTTCAAAAACATTCAGTACTTC. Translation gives CASSLGRVRTDIPRFKNIQYF.

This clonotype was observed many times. CDR3 coding DNA: TGCAGTGCTAGGAGCTATGGAAACACCATATATTTT. Translated: CSARSYGNTIYF. The chain couples TRBV20-1 to TRBJ1-3; D not resolved. Germline V lookup: CDR1 DFQATT, CDR2 SNEGSKA (reference sequence). Trimming removed 3 bases from V and 3 bases from J, with 6 bases in between. The CDR3 contains 12 residues.

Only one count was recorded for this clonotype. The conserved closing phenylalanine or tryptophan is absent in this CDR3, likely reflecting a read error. CDR3 DNA sequence: TGTGCCAGCAGCTCAGACCACACTGAAGCTTTCATT. The encoded protein is CASSSDHTEAFI. This rearrangement joins TRBV7-9 to TRBJ1-1; D uncertain. This CDR3 contains 12 residues. V gave up 4 bases and J gave up 3 bases, with 6 bases separating them. Germline-derived CDR1 and CDR2 are SEHNR and FQNEAQ (reference sequence).